The present TCR beta chain was sequenced within a study of OX40 agonist ivuxolimab in advanced cancers. About the study: The group had a mean age of roughly 56 years, ranged from about 23 to 79, and was just under 85% male. Study conclusions and caveats: The CD4+ and CD8+ T cells in the blood had expanded clonally by week 6 at 0.1 to 3.0 mg/kg.

Assay used: immunoSEQ multiplex PCR; TCRdb lists only in-frame clones, some missing. In the table there are 90,000 to 100,000 clones, roughly 95% of which are singletons. Blood sampling was done at baseline, cycle 4 day 1, and cycle 7 day 1. The CDR3 is 14 residues long. V lost 6 bases, J lost 3 bases, and 14 bases lay in between. Germline CDR1 and CDR2: MNHEY and SVGAGI. As regards this clone: Its target is unknown.

The rearrangement links TRBV6-5 to TRBJ2-5, with no clear D. This clonotype was obtained from an adult with an advanced solid tumor such as melanoma, head and neck, liver or kidney cancer. The sequencing used CD4+ or CD8+ T cells sorted from blood, collected in a trial of the OX40 agonist ivuxolimab. This CDR3 reads CASSAGLAEETQYF. The CDR3 DNA sequence: TGTGCCAGCAGCGCCGGGTTAGCAGAAGAGACCCAGTACTTC.